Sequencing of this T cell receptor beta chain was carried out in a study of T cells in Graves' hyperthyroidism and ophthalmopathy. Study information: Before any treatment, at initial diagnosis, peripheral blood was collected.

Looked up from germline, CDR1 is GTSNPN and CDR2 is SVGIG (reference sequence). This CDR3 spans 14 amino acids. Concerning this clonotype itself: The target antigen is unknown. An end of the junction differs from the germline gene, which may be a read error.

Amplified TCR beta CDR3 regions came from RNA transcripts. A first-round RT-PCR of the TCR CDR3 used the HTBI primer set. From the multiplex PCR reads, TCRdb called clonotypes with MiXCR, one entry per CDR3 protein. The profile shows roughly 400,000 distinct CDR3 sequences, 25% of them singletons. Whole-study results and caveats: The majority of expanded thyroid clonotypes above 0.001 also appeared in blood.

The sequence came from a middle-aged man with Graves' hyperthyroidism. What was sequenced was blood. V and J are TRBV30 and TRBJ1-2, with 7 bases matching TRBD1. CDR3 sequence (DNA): TGTGCCTGGAGTGTACGAACAGGGGAAAATGGCTACGCCTTC. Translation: CAWSVRTGENGYAF.